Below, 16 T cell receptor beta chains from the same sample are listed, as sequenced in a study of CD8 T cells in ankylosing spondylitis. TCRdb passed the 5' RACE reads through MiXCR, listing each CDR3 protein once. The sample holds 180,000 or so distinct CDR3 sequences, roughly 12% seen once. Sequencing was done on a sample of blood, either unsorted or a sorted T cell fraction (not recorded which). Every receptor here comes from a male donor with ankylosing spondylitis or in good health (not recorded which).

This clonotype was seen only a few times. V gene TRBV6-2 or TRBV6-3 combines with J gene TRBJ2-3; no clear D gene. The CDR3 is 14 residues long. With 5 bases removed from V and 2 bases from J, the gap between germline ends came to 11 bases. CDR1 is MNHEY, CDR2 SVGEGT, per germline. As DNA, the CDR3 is TGTGCCAGCAGTCTTCAGCGCCTCACAGATACGCAGTATTTT. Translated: CASSLQRLTDTQYF.

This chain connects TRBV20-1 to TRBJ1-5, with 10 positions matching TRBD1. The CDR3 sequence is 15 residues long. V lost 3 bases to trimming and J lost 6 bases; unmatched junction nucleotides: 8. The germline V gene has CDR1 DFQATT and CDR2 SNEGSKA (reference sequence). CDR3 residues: CSASAGTGAFQPQHF. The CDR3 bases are TGCAGTGCTAGTGCCGGGACAGGGGCCTTTCAGCCCCAGCATTTT.

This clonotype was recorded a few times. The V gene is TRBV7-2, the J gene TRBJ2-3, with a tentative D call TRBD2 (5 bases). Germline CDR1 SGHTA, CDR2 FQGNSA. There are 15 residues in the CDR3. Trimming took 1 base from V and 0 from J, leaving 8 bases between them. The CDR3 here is CASSLGRRSTDTQYF. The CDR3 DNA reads TGTGCCAGCAGCTTAGGGAGGAGAAGCACAGATACGCAGTATTTT.

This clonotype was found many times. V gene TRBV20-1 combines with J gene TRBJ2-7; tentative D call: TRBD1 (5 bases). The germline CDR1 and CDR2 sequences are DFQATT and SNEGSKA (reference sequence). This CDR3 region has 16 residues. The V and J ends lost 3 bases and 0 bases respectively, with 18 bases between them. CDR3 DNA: TGCAGTGCTAGTAAGACCCGGACACTTTTCTCCTACGAGCAGTACTTC. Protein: CSASKTRTLFSYEQYF.

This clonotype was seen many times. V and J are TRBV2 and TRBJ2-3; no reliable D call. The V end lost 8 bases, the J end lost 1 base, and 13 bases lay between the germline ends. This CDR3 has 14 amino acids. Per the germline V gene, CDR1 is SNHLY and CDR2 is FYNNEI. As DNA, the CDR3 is TGTGCCAGCCATTTAGTTAGGGGCACAGATACGCAGTATTTT. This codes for CASHLVRGTDTQYF.

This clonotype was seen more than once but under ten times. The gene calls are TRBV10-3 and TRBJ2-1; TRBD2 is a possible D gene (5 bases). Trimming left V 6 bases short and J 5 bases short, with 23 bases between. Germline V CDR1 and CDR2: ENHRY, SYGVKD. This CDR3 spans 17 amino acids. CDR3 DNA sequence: TGTGCCATCAGGGACCCCCACGGAGAGCGGAGTAACAATGAGCAGTTCTTC. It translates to CAIRDPHGERSNNEQFF.

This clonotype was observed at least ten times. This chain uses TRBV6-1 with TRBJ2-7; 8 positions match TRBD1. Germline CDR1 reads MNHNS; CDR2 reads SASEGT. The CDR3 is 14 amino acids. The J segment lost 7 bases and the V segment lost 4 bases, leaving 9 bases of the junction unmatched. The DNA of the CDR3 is TGTGCCAGCAGTGCGACAGGGGATCGGGGAGAGCAGTACTTC. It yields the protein CASSATGDRGEQYF.

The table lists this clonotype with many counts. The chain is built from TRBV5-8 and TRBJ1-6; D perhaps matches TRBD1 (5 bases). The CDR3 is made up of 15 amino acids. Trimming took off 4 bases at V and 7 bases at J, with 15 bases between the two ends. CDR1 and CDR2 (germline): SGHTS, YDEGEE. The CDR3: CASSLGGDMNSPLHF. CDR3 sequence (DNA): TGTGCCAGCAGCCTTGGAGGGGATATGAATTCACCCCTCCACTTT.

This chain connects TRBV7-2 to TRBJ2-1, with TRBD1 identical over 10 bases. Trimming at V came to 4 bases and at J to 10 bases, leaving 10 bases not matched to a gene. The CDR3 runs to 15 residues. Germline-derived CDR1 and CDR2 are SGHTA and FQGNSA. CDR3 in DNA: TGTGCCAGCAGCTATGACAGGGGGCTTACCGGAGAGCAGTTCTTC. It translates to CASSYDRGLTGEQFF.

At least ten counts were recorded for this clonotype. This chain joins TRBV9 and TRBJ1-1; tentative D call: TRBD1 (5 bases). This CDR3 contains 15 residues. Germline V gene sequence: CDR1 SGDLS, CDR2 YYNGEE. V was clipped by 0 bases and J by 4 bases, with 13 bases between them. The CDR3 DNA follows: TGTGCCAGCAGCGTAGAGGTCGCTGGGGGCACTGAAGCTTTCTTT. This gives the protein CASSVEVAGGTEAFF.

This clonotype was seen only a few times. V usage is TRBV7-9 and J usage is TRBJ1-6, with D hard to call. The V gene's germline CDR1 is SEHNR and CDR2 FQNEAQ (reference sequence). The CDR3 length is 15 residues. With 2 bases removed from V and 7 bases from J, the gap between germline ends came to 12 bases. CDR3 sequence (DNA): TGTGCCAGCAGCTTACTCGTCGGTGGGAATTCACCCCTCCACTTT. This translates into CASSLLVGGNSPLHF. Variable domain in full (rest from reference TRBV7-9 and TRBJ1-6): DTGVSQNPRHKITKRGQNVTFRCDPISEHNRLYWYRQTLGQGPEFLTYFQNEAQLEKSRLLSDRFSAERPKGSFSTLEIQRTEQGDSAMYLCASSLLVGGNSPLHFGNGTRLTVT.

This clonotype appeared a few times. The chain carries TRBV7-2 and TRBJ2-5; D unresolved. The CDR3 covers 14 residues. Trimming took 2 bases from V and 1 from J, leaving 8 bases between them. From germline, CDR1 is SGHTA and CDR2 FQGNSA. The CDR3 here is CASSLRASQETQYF. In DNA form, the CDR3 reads TGTGCCAGCAGCTTACGGGCCTCCCAAGAGACCCAGTACTTC. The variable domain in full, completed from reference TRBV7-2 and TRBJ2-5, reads GAGVSQSPSNKVTEKGKDVELRCDPISGHTALYWYRQSLGQGLEFLIYFQGNSAPDKSGLPSDRFSAERTGGSVSTLTIQRTQQEDSAVYLCASSLRASQETQYFGPGTRLLVL.

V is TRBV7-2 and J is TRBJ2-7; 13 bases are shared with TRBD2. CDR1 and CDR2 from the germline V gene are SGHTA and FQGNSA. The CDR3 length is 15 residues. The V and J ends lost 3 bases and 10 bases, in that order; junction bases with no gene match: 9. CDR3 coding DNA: TGTGCCAGCAGCTTCGGACTAGCGGGAGACACCCAACAGTACTTC. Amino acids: CASSFGLAGDTQQYF.

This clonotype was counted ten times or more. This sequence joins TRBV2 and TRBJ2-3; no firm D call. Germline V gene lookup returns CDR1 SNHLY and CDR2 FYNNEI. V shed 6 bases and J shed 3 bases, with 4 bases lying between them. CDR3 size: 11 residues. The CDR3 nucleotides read TGTGCCAGCAGGGAGACAGATACGCAGTATTTT. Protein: CASRETDTQYF. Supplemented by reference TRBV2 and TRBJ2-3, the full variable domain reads EPEVTQTPSHQVTQMGQEVILRCVPISNHLYFYWYRQILGQKVEFLVSFYNNEISEKSEIFDDQFSVERPDGSNFTLKIRSTKLEDSAMYFCASRETDTQYFGPGTRLTVL.

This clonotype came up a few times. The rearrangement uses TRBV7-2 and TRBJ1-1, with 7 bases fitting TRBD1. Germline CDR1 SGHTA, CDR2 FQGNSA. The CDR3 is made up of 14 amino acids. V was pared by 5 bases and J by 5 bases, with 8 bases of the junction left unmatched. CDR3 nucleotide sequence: TGTGCCAGCAGCCCCTACGGGACAGTTACTGAAGCTTTCTTT. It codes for CASSPYGTVTEAFF.

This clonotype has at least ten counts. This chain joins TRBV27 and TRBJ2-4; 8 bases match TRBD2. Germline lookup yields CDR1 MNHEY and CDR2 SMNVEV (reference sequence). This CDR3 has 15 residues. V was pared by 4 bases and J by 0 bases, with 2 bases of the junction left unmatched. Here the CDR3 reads CASSSLAGAKNIQYF. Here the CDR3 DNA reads TGTGCCAGCAGTTCCCTAGCGGGAGCCAAAAACATTCAGTACTTC.